This passage covers 23 T cell receptor beta chains from one sample sequenced in a study of cytomegalovirus exposure and HLA in healthy donors. Amplification used 60 Vbeta primers and 13 Jbeta primers. Assay used: immunoSEQ multiplex PCR; TCRdb lists only in-frame clones, some missing. The sample consists of 170,000 or so clones, about four fifths of them appearing once. What was sequenced was PBMCs. These receptors originate from a woman aged 45-60 years in good health and CMV-seropositive.

This clone appeared a single time. This chain joins TRBV28 and TRBJ2-3; TRBD2 might be the D (6 bases). Trimming took 3 bases from V and 0 from J, leaving 13 bases between them. The CDR3 sequence is 16 residues long. Per the germline V gene, CDR1 is MDHEN and CDR2 is SYDVKM. The CDR3 spells CASSLAPGTSTDTQYF. The CDR3 region has the DNA TGTGCCAGCAGTTTGGCCCCCGGGACTAGCACAGATACGCAGTATTTT. The full variable domain, in which reference TRBV28 and TRBJ2-3 provide the parts outside the CDR3, is DVKVTQSSRYLVKRTGEKVFLECVQDMDHENMFWYRQDPGLGLRLIYFSYDVKMKEKGDIPEGYSVSREKKERFSLILESASTNQTSMYLCASSLAPGTSTDTQYFGPGTRLTVL.

The table lists this clone with a few counts. The chain uses TRBV7-8 and TRBJ1-5; 8 nucleotides agree with TRBD1. Germline trimming cut 6 bases from V and 4 bases from J; bases unmatched to any gene: 5. The CDR3 sequence is 14 residues long. In germline, CDR1 is SGHVS, CDR2 FQNEAQ. The DNA of the CDR3 is TGTGCCAGCAGACAGGGGGGGGTGAATCAGCCCCAGCATTTT. Amino acids: CASRQGGVNQPQHF.

J is TRBJ2-2 and V is TRBV19, with TRBD1 matching 8 bases. The germline CDR1 and CDR2 sequences are LNHDA and SQIVND (reference sequence). Trimming at V came to 10 bases and at J to 1 base, leaving 8 bases not matched to a gene. The CDR3 is 15 residues long. For the CDR3, the DNA is TGTGCCACCTTCTCCGGGACAGGGAACACCGGGGAGCTGTTTTTT. This gives the protein CATFSGTGNTGELFF. Drawing the rest from reference TRBV19 and TRBJ2-2, the complete variable domain is DGGITQSPKYLFRKEGQNVTLSCEQNLNHDAMYWYRQDPGQGLRLIYYSQIVNDFQKGDIAEGYSVSREKKESFPLTVTSAQKNPTAFYLCATFSGTGNTGELFFGEGSRLTVL.

The rearrangement links TRBV7-9 to TRBJ2-2; a weak D match, TRBD1 (5 bases). Trimming removed 3 bases from V and 15 bases from J, with 23 bases in between. The CDR3 covers 15 residues. CDR1 and CDR2 (germline): SEHNR, FQNEAQ (reference sequence). CDR3 residues: CASSFSPQGVQRLFF. In DNA, the CDR3 is TGTGCCAGCAGCTTTAGCCCGCAGGGTGTACAAAGGTTGTTTTTT.

This sequence joins TRBV7-3 and TRBJ1-1; 7 bases agree with TRBD1. This CDR3 comprises 15 residues. Trimming at V came to 1 base and at J to 3 bases, leaving 5 bases not matched to a gene. Germline V gene data show CDR1 as SGHTA and CDR2 as FQGTGA. The DNA for the CDR3 is TGTGCCAGCAGCTTAAAGGCTACAGGGGACACTGAAGCTTTCTTT. This translates into CASSLKATGDTEAFF.

Only one count was recorded for this clone. The J gene is TRBJ1-6, the V gene TRBV7-2, with 10 positions matching TRBD1. Unmatched junction bases numbered 5, after V lost 5 bases and J lost 4 bases. This CDR3 has 16 residues. CDR1 is SGHTA, CDR2 FQGNSA, per germline. The CDR3, as DNA: TGTGCCAGCAGCCCCCGGGACAGGGGATATAATTCACCCCTCCACTTT. It is translated as CASSPRDRGYNSPLHF. Looking up the rest from reference TRBV7-2 and TRBJ1-6 gives the full variable domain: GAGVSQSPSNKVTEKGKDVELRCDPISGHTALYWYRQSLGQGLEFLIYFQGNSAPDKSGLPSDRFSAERTGGSVSTLTIQRTQQEDSAVYLCASSPRDRGYNSPLHFGNGTRLTVT.

This clone was observed once. Other DNA sequences within the sample encode an identical CDR3. This chain uses TRBV7-9 with TRBJ2-3; TRBD1 is a possible D gene (6 bases). Germline V gene sequence: CDR1 SEHNR, CDR2 FQNEAQ (reference sequence). The CDR3 runs to 13 residues. Trimming pared 5 bases from V and 4 bases from J, leaving 10 bases between. The CDR3 loop is CASSPRGPDTQYF. The CDR3 bases are TGTGCCAGCAGCCCCAGGGGCCCAGATACGCAGTATTTT.

V gene TRBV29-1 combines with J gene TRBJ1-2, with D possibly being TRBD1 (6 bases). CDR3 length: 16 residues. V lost 1 base to trimming and J lost 7 bases, with 22 bases between them. Germline loops: CDR1 SQVTM, CDR2 ANQGSEA. The CDR3 sequence is CSVEVTGSWDWGGYTF. The CDR3, as DNA: TGCAGCGTTGAAGTGACAGGCTCATGGGATTGGGGTGGCTACACCTTC.

This rearrangement joins TRBV4-3 to TRBJ1-2, with a weak D call TRBD1 (5 bases). This CDR3 is 15 amino acids long. The ends were cut back, 1 base at V and 0 bases at J, with 9 bases in the middle. The V gene's germline CDR1 is LGHNA and CDR2 YSLEER. The CDR3 sequence is CASSQADRANYGYTF. DNA for the CDR3: TGCGCCAGCAGCCAAGCCGACAGAGCTAACTATGGCTACACCTTC.

The V and J genes are TRBV5-6 and TRBJ2-7; 7 nucleotides align to TRBD1. Germline CDR1 is SGHDT and CDR2 is YYEEEE. V lost 4 bases and J lost 1; bases outside the gene matches: 8. The CDR3 is 15 residues long. CDR3 DNA sequence: TGTGCCAGCAGCGTGCGGACAGGTCCATCCTACGAGCAGTACTTC. The encoded protein is CASSVRTGPSYEQYF.

J is TRBJ1-1 and V is TRBV5-4, with 9 bases identical to TRBD1. This CDR3 comprises 14 residues. Germline trimming cut 4 bases from V and 1 base from J; bases unmatched to any gene: 2. Germline-derived CDR1 and CDR2 are SGHNT and YYREEE (reference sequence). CDR3 sequence reads: CASSKDRGNTEAFF. CDR3 nucleotides: TGTGCCAGCAGCAAGGACAGGGGGAACACTGAAGCTTTCTTT.

The chain is built from TRBV7-2 and TRBJ2-1; 8 bases agree with TRBD2. Looked up from germline, CDR1 is SGHTA and CDR2 is FQGNSA. V trimming: 6 bases; J trimming: 5 bases; junction bases outside the gene matches: 6. The CDR3 is 14 residues long. The CDR3 DNA follows: TGTGCCAGCAGGCCAGCGGGAGCCAACAATGAGCAGTTCTTC. Protein: CASRPAGANNEQFF.

The rearrangement uses TRBV28 and TRBJ1-1; D is uncertain. This CDR3 contains 17 residues. Germline V lookup: CDR1 MDHEN, CDR2 SYDVKM. V gave up 5 bases and J gave up 1 base, with 20 bases separating them. In DNA, the CDR3 is TGTGCCAGCAGTCCCCCCGAAGAGGGCCGGGCGAACACTGAAGCTTTCTTT. This encodes CASSPPEEGRANTEAFF.

This clone has more than one count but fewer than ten. The V gene is TRBV5-4, the J gene TRBJ2-3, with a tentative D call TRBD2 (5 bases). CDR1 SGHNT and CDR2 YYREEE come from the germline V gene (reference sequence). V lost 2 bases and J 1 base, leaving 8 bases between the germline ends. The CDR3 runs to 14 residues. CDR3 in amino acids: CASSFRAGTDTQYF. CDR3 bases: TGTGCCAGCAGCTTCCGAGCGGGCACAGATACGCAGTATTTT.

V and J are TRBV7-9 and TRBJ2-2; D call uncertain. CDR1 and CDR2 from the germline V gene are SEHNR and FQNEAQ (reference sequence). This CDR3 comprises 13 residues. The V and J ends lost 5 bases and 3 bases respectively, with 7 bases between them. The CDR3 coding sequence is TGTGCCAGCAGCCTCCTATACACCGGGGAGCTGTTTTTT. Its translation is CASSLLYTGELFF.

J is TRBJ1-1 and V is TRBV7-2; the D gene is possibly TRBD1 (5 bases). The CDR3 has 13 residues. Trimming left V 1 base short and J 7 bases short, with 10 bases between. Germline V gene data show CDR1 as SGHTA and CDR2 as FQGNSA. The CDR3 region is CASSLGQTCEAFF. CDR3 DNA sequence: TGTGCCAGCAGCTTAGGACAGACCTGTGAAGCTTTCTTT. The whole variable domain, filled in from reference TRBV7-2 and TRBJ1-1, reads GAGVSQSPSNKVTEKGKDVELRCDPISGHTALYWYRQSLGQGLEFLIYFQGNSAPDKSGLPSDRFSAERTGGSVSTLTIQRTQQEDSAVYLCASSLGQTCEAFFGQGTRLTVV.

Only a few counts were recorded for this clone. V is TRBV6-5 and J is TRBJ2-7; D is undetermined. CDR1 is MNHEY, CDR2 SVGAGI, per germline. The CDR3 spans 13 residues. Trimming removed 5 bases from V and 6 bases from J, with 14 bases in between. The DNA for the CDR3 is TGTGCCAGCAGTGAAACACGGCCGGGCGAGCAGTACTTC. Residues: CASSETRPGEQYF.

This rearrangement joins TRBV7-2 to TRBJ2-4; 7 bases fit TRBD2. V was clipped by 1 base and J by 7 bases; unmatched bases: 4. This CDR3 contains 14 residues. CDR1 is SGHTA and CDR2 is FQGNSA in the germline V gene. The CDR3, as DNA: TGTGCCAGCAGCTTAGTTGGTAGCGGGAACATTCAGTACTTC. This codes for CASSLVGSGNIQYF.

The rearrangement uses TRBV7-2 and TRBJ1-1; 11 positions match TRBD1. This CDR3 has 14 amino acids. V was pared by 0 bases and J by 11 bases, with 5 bases of the junction left unmatched. Germline CDR1 and CDR2: SGHTA and FQGNSA. In DNA, the CDR3 is TGTGCCAGCAGCTTAGCCGGGACAGGGGGTTGGGCTTTCTTT. It translates to CASSLAGTGGWAFF.

CDR3 nucleotides: TGTGCCAGTCACCCGGGGGGCCCTCAGGGGACTGAAGCTTTCTTT. This sequence encodes CASHPGGPQGTEAFF. The chain links TRBV5-6 to TRBJ1-1; maybe TRBD1 (6 bases). Germline assignment: CDR1 SGHDT and CDR2 YYEEEE. V lost 8 bases and J lost 5, with 22 bases in between. The CDR3 consists of 15 residues. The full variable domain, completed using reference TRBV5-6 and TRBJ1-1, is DAGVTQSPTHLIKTRGQQVTLRCSPKSGHDTVSWYQQALGQGPQFIFQYYEEEERQRGNFPDRFSGHQFPNYSSELNVNALLLGDSALYLCASHPGGPQGTEAFFGQGTRLTVV.

Only a few counts were recorded for this clone. The V gene is TRBV5-1, the J gene TRBJ2-5; 9 bases are a match to TRBD2. There are 15 residues in the CDR3. With V trimmed by 0 bases and J by 4 bases, 4 bases remained unmatched. Germline CDR1 SGHRS, CDR2 YFSETQ. This CDR3 is CASSLEVSGRETQYF. The CDR3 bases are TGCGCCAGCAGCTTGGAGGTTAGCGGGAGAGAGACCCAGTACTTC.

This clone was detected once. The V gene is TRBV5-1, the J gene TRBJ2-5, with 7 bases lining up with TRBD1. The germline V gene encodes CDR1 SGHRS and CDR2 YFSETQ. The V gene end was trimmed by 4 bases and the J gene end by 5 bases; junction bases not matched to a gene: 11. CDR3 length equals 15 residues. The CDR3 sequence: CASSLKGGLGETQYF. CDR3 coding DNA: TGCGCCAGCAGCCTTAAAGGGGGCTTAGGGGAGACCCAGTACTTC.

This clone was seen once. The chain uses TRBV11-3 and TRBJ2-5, with TRBD1 matching 10 bases. The CDR3 runs to 16 residues. Trimming at V came to 3 bases and at J to 0 bases, leaving 4 bases not matched to a gene. CDR1 is SGHNT and CDR2 is YENEEA in the germline V gene. The CDR3: CASSFGQGGDQETQYF. The CDR3 DNA reads as TGTGCCAGCAGCTTCGGACAGGGGGGGGACCAAGAGACCCAGTACTTC.